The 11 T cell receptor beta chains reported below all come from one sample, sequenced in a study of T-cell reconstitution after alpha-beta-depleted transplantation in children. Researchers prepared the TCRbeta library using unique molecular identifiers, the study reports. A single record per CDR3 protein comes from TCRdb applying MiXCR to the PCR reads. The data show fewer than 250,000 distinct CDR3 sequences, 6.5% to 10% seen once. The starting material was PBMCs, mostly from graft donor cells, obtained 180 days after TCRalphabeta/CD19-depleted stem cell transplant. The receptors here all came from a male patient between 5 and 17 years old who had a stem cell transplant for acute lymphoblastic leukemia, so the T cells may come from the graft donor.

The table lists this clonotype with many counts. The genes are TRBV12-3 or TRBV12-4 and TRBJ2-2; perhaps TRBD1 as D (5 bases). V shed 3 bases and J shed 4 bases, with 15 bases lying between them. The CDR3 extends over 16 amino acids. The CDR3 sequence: CASSLPLAGITGELFF. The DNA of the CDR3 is TGTGCCAGCAGTTTGCCCCTCGCAGGGATCACCGGGGAGCTGTTTTTT.

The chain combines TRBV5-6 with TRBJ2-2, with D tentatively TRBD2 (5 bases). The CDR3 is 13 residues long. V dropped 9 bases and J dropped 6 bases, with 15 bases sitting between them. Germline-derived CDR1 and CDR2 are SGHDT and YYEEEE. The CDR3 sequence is CAMESGIPGELFF. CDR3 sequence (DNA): TGTGCCATGGAATCCGGGATCCCCGGGGAGCTGTTTTTT.

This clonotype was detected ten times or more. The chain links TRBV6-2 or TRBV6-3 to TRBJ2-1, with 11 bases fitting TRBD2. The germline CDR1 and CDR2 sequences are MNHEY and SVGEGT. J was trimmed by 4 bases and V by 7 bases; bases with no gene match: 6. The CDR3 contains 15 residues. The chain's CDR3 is CASTLTSGGYNEQFF. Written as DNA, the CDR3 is TGTGCCAGCACATTAACTAGCGGGGGTTACAATGAGCAGTTCTTC.

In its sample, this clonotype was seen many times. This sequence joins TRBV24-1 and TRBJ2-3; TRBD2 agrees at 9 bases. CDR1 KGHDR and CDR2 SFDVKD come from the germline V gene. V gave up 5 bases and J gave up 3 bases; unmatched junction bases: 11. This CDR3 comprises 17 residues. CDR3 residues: CATSASFSGSGTDTQYF. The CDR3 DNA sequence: TGTGCCACCAGTGCTAGTTTTAGCGGGAGTGGGACAGATACGCAGTATTTT.

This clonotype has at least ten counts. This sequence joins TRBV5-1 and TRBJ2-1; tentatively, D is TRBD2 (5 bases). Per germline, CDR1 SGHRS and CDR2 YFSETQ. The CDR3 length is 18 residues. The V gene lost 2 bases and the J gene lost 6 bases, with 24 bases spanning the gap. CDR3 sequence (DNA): TGCGCCAGCAGCTTTAGGGTGCGGGCGGCCCCCCCCTTCAATGAGCAGTTCTTC. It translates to CASSFRVRAAPPFNEQFF.

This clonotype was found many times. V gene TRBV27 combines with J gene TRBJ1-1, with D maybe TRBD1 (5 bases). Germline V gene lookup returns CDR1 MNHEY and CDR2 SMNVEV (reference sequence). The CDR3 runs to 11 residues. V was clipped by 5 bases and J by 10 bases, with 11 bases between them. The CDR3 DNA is TGTGCCAGCAGTCTCGGGGCGCGAGCTTTCTTT. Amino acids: CASSLGARAFF.

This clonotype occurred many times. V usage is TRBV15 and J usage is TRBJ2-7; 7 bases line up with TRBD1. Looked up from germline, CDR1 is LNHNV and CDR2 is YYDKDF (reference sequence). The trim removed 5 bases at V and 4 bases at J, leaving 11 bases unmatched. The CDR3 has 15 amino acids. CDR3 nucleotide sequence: TGTGCCACCAGCGGCTGGACAGGCGGTCGATACGAGCAGTACTTC. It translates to CATSGWTGGRYEQYF.

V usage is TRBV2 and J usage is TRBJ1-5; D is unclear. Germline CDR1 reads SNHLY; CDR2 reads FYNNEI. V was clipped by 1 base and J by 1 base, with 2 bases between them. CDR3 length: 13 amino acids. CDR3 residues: CASSEGSNQPQHF. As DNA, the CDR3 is TGTGCCAGCAGTGAAGGGAGCAATCAGCCCCAGCATTTT.

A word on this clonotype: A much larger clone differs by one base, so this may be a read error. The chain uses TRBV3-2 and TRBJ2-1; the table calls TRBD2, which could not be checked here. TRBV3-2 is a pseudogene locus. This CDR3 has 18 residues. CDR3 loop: CACSPIRGGTSQVNEQFF. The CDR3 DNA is TGTGCCTGCAGTCCCATAAGGGGGGGGACCTCCCAGGTCAATGAGCAGTTCTTC.

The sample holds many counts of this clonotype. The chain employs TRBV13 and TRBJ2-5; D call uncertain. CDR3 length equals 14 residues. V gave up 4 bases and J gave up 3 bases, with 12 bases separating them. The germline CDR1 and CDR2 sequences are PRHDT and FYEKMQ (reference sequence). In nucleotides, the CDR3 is TGTGCCAGCAGCTCCCGATCTACAAAAGAGACCCAGTACTTC. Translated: CASSSRSTKETQYF.

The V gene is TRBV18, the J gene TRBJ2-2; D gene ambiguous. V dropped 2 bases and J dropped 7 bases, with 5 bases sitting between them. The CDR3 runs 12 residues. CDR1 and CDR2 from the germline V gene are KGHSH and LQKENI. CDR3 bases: TGTGCCAGCTCACCATACGTCGGGGAGCTGTTTTTT. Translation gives CASSPYVGELFF.